The clone carrying this T cell receptor (beta chain) has only a few counts. The sample belongs to a study of T-cell memory formation after mild COVID-19. With V trimmed by 3 bases and J by 2 bases, 14 bases remained unmatched. The CDR3 is made up of 18 amino acids. The V gene's germline CDR1 is LGHNA and CDR2 YNFKEQ. TCRdb reprocessed the 5' RACE reads with MiXCR, giving one entry per CDR3 protein. The sample holds 350,000 or so distinct CDR3 sequences, about 20% seen once. V and J are TRBV4-2 and TRBJ2-5; 8 bases align to TRBD1. This sequence was found in a young man who had mild COVID-19 (a few samples of this study predate the infection). Cell type and time point are not known. Sequenced material: PBMCs or a T cell subset sorted from them (not recorded which). The CDR3 coding sequence is TGTGCCAGCAGCCACTCCGGGACAGGATCGGTGCGTCAAGAGACCCAGTACTTC. Translating gives CASSHSGTGSVRQETQYF.